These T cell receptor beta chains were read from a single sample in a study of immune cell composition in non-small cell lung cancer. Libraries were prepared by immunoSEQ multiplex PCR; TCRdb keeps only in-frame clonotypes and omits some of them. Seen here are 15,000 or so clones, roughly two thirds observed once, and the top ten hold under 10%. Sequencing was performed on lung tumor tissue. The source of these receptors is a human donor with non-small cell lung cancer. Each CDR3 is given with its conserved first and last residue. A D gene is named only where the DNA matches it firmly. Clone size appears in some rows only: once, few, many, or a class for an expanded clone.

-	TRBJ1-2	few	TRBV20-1	CSATRGGYTF	TGCAGTGCTACCCGGGGAGGCTACACCTTC
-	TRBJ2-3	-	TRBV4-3	CASSQEGTTDTQYF	TGCGCCAGCAGCCAAGAGGGGACTACAGATACGCAGTATTTT
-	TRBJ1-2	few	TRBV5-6	CASSLAPDAGYGYTF	TGTGCCAGCAGCTTGGCCCCCGATGCGGGCTATGGCTACACCTTC
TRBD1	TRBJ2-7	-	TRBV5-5	CASSLRGTGGVPYF	TGTGCCAGCAGCTTGAGGGGGACAGGGGGCGTACCGTACTTC
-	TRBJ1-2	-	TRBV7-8	CASSLASYGYTF	TGTGCCAGCAGCTTAGCCAGCTATGGCTACACCTTC
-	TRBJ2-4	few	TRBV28	CASSLGGEGVNIQYF	TGTGCCAGCAGTTTAGGGGGGGAGGGGGTGAACATTCAGTACTTC
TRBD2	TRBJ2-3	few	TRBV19	CASSALAGGPDTQYF	TGTGCCAGTAGTGCACTAGCGGGGGGACCAGATACGCAGTATTTT
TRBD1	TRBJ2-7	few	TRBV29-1	CSVSRGNSYEQYF	TGCAGCGTCTCCAGGGGGAACTCCTACGAGCAGTACTTC
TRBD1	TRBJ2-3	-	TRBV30	CAWSRQGSSTDTQYF	TGTGCCTGGAGCCGACAGGGGTCTAGCACAGATACGCAGTATTTT
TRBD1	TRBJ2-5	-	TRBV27	CASSLDRYQETQYF	TGTGCCAGCAGTTTGGACAGGTACCAAGAGACCCAGTACTTC
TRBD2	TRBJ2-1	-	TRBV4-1	CASSARLAGANNEQFF	TGCGCCAGCAGCGCCCGACTAGCGGGGGCGAACAATGAGCAGTTCTTC
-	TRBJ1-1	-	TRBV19	CASSPYARGGSPSRAFF	TGTGCCAGTAGTCCGTACGCCAGGGGCGGGTCTCCCTCGCGGGCTTTCTTT
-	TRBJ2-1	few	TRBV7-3	CASSLNRWNEQFF	TGTGCCAGCAGCCTGAACAGATGGAATGAGCAGTTCTTC
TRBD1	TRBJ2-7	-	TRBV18	CASSPESWDRGLGSFEYEQYF	TGTGCCAGCTCACCCGAAAGTTGGGACAGGGGACTTGGGTCGTTTGAATACGAGCAGTACTTC
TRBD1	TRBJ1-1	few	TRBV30	CAWSVAGTENTEAFF	TGTGCCTGGAGTGTCGCCGGGACAGAGAACACTGAAGCTTTCTTT
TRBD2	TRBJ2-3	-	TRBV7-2	CASSLWSGGATDTQYF	TGTGCCAGCAGCTTATGGAGCGGGGGGGCAACAGATACGCAGTATTTT
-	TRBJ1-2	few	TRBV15	CATSGYSRGTYGYTF	TGTGCCACCAGCGGGTACTCCAGGGGAACCTATGGCTACACCTTC
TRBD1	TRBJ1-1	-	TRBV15	CATSRLTGGNTEAFF	TGTGCCACCAGCAGGTTAACAGGGGGGAACACTGAAGCTTTCTTT
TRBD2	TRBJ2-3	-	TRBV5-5	CASSLRLAGTDTQYF	TGTGCCAGCAGCTTACGACTAGCGGGGACAGATACGCAGTATTTT
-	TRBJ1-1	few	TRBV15	CATSRYRNTEAFF	TGTGCCACCAGCCGTTATAGGAACACTGAAGCTTTCTTT
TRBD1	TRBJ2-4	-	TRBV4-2	CASRHALPPGQGKHIQYF	TGTGCCAGCAGACACGCCTTACCCCCGGGACAGGGGAAACACATTCAGTACTTC
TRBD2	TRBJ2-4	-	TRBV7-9	CASTGTSGNIQYF	TGTGCCAGCACCGGGACTAGCGGAAACATTCAGTACTTC
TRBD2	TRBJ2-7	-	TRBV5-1	CASSAGTSGSYEQYF	TGCGCCAGCAGCGCCGGGACTAGCGGCTCCTACGAGCAGTACTTC
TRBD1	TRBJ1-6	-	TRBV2	CASTRQGSVNSPLHF	TGTGCCAGCACCCGACAGGGGTCAGTGAATTCACCCCTCCACTTT
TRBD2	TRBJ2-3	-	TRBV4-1	CASSPGLARRDTQYF	TGCGCCAGCAGCCCAGGACTAGCTCGAAGAGATACGCAGTATTTT
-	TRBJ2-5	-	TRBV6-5	CASSYLSIGAETQYF	TGTGCCAGCAGTTACCTCTCCATTGGGGCAGAGACCCAGTACTTC
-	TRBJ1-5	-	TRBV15	CATSRDLVVGAAF	TGTGCCACCAGCAGAGATTTAGTTGTAGGGGCCGCGTTT
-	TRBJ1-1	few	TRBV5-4	CASSSATDRNTEAFF	TGTGCCAGCAGCTCGGCGACCGACAGGAACACTGAAGCTTTCTTT
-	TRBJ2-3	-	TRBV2	CASSVSRSDTQYF	TGTGCCAGCAGTGTGTCCAGATCAGATACGCAGTATTTT
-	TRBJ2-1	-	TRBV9	CASSPDGQLNEQFF	TGTGCCAGCAGCCCCGATGGACAGCTCAATGAGCAGTTCTTC
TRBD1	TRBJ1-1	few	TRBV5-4	CASSSTGGDGTEAFF	TGTGCCAGCAGCTCGACAGGGGGCGATGGCACTGAAGCTTTCTTT
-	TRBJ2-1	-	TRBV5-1	CASSFPGRGNEQFF	TGCGCCAGCAGCTTTCCAGGTAGGGGGAATGAGCAGTTCTTC
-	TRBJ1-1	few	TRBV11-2	CASSLDIRRIEAFF	TGTGCCAGCAGCTTAGATATTAGGAGGATTGAAGCTTTCTTT
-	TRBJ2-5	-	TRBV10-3	CAIGGGRAETQYF	TGTGCCATCGGGGGGGGCCGGGCAGAGACCCAGTACTTC
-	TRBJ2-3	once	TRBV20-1	CSAGESLAQYF	TGCAGTGCTGGGGAGAGCTTGGCGCAGTATTTT
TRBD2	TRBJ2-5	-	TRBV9	CASSVASGGGETQYF	TGTGCCAGCAGCGTAGCTAGCGGGGGCGGGGAGACCCAGTACTTC
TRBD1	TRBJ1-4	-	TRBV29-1	CSVKQGGGEKLFF	TGCAGCGTCAAACAGGGGGGTGGTGAAAAACTGTTTTTT
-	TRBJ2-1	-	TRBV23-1	CASSPQGRLSYNEQFF	TGCGCCAGCAGTCCGCAGGGAAGGCTATCCTACAATGAGCAGTTCTTC
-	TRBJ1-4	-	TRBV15	CASNRDSSNEKLFF	TGTGCCAGTAACCGGGACTCTTCTAATGAAAAACTGTTTTTT
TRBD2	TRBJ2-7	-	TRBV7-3	CASSLTLAGWDEQYF	TGTGCCAGCAGCTTAACACTAGCGGGGTGGGACGAGCAGTACTTC
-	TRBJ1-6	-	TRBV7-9	CASSLGPSYNSPLHF	TGTGCCAGCAGCTTGGGGCCGAGCTATAATTCACCCCTCCACTTT
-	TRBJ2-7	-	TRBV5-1	CASSRQTGEGYEQYF	TGCGCCAGCAGCCGCCAGACAGGGGAGGGCTACGAGCAGTACTTC
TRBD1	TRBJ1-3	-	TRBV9	CASSAGTEGNTIYF	TGTGCCAGCAGCGCCGGGACAGAAGGAAACACCATATATTTT
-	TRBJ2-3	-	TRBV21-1	CASSIGTRPSTDTQYF	TGTGCCAGCAGCATCGGGACTAGACCTAGCACAGATACGCAGTATTTT
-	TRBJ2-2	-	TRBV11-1	CASDLRGTGELFF	TGTGCCAGCGATCTACGGGGGACCGGGGAGCTGTTTTTT
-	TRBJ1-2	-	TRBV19	CASSIDRDLSIYGYTF	TGTGCCAGTAGTATCGACCGGGATCTATCCATCTATGGCTACACCTTC
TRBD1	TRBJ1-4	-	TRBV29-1	CSVRQGPNEKLFF	TGCAGCGTTCGACAGGGGCCTAATGAAAAACTGTTTTTT
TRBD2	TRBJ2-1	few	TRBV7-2	CASSLTSFLYNEQFF	TGTGCCAGCAGCCTGACTAGCTTCCTTTACAATGAGCAGTTCTTC
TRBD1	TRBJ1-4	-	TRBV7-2	CASSTRRGRGNEKLFF	TGTGCCAGCAGCACTCGCAGGGGGCGGGGTAATGAAAAACTGTTTTTT
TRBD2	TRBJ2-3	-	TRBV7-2	CASSLRGGGTDTQYF	TGTGCCAGCAGCTTACGCGGGGGGGGGACAGATACGCAGTATTTT
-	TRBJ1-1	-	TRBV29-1	CSAVKTGLGDTEAFF	TGCAGCGCCGTTAAGACAGGCCTGGGGGACACTGAAGCTTTCTTT
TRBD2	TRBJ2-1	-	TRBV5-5	CASSSGLASYNEQFF	TGTGCCAGCAGCTCCGGACTAGCCTCCTACAATGAGCAGTTCTTC